The 8 T cell receptor beta chains listed next were all sequenced from one sample in a study of T-cell memory formation after mild COVID-19. TCRdb re-derived calls from the 5' RACE reads in MiXCR, one entry per CDR3 protein. This table holds over 15,000 distinct CDR3 sequences, roughly 21% found once. Sequencing was carried out using PBMCs or a T cell subset sorted from them (not recorded which). These receptor sequences come from a young man who had mild COVID-19 (a few samples of this study predate the infection). Cell type and time point are not known.

The chain is built from TRBV12-3 or TRBV12-4 and TRBJ1-1; TRBD1 matches at 7 bases. This CDR3 has 14 amino acids. V was pared by 7 bases and J by 1 base, with 6 bases of the junction left unmatched. In DNA form, the CDR3 reads TGTGCCAGCACCAGCCGGGACAGGAACACTGAAGCTTTCTTT. Translation: CASTSRDRNTEAFF.

This clonotype has only a few counts. The rearrangement uses TRBV15 and TRBJ1-6; D not resolved. The CDR3 runs 16 residues. Looked up from germline, CDR1 is LNHNV and CDR2 is YYDKDF (reference sequence). The V end lost 6 bases, the J end lost 9 bases, and 21 bases lay between the germline ends. Here the CDR3 reads CATSPERARGASPLHF. The CDR3 DNA reads TGTGCCACCAGTCCCGAGCGGGCCCGAGGTGCTTCACCCCTCCACTTT.

This clonotype appeared a few times. The CDR3: CATSAMIYYEQYV. As DNA, the CDR3 is TGTGCCACTTCCGCGATGATTTATTACGAGCAGTACGTC. The chain joins TRBV6-1 to TRBJ2-7; D remains ambiguous. This CDR3 comprises 13 residues. CDR1 is MNHNS, CDR2 SASEGT, per germline. V shed 10 bases and J shed 4 bases, with 17 bases lying between them.

This clonotype came up many times. The rearrangement links TRBV4-3 to TRBJ2-1; 7 bases fit TRBD2. Germline V gene lookup returns CDR1 LGHNA and CDR2 YSLEER. V was clipped by 5 bases and J by 0 bases; unmatched bases: 7. The CDR3 is made up of 16 amino acids. The DNA for the CDR3 is TGCGCCAGCAGCAGGGCGGGGGTTAGCTCCTACAATGAGCAGTTCTTC. Its translation: CASSRAGVSSYNEQFF.

The rearrangement uses TRBV18 and TRBJ2-4; 8 positions match TRBD1. The CDR3 loop spans 14 amino acids. CDR1 is KGHSH, CDR2 LQKENI, per germline. V lost 4 bases to trimming and J lost 1 base; unmatched junction nucleotides: 0. The CDR3 bases are TGTGCCAGCTCACGACAGGGGGCCAAAAACATTCAGTACTTC. Amino acids: CASSRQGAKNIQYF.

In its sample, this clonotype was seen many times. This chain uses TRBV6-6 with TRBJ2-2; 11 bases are a match to TRBD2. Germline CDR1 is MNHNY and CDR2 is SVGAGI (reference sequence). The J segment lost 3 bases and the V segment lost 3 bases, leaving 9 bases of the junction unmatched. The CDR3 sequence is 18 residues long. The DNA for the CDR3 is TGTGCCAGCAGTTATTCTATAGCGGGGGGGACGGACACCGGGGAGCTGTTTTTT. As protein: CASSYSIAGGTDTGELFF.

This clonotype was seen a few times. The rearrangement uses TRBV25-1 and TRBJ1-5, with D possibly being TRBD1 (6 bases). CDR1 is MGHDK, CDR2 SYGVNS, per germline. V was pared by 5 bases and J by 6 bases, with 11 bases between. CDR3 length: 13 amino acids. The CDR3 coding sequence is TGTGCCAGCAGTAAGGGGGGCCCTCAGCCCCAGCATTTT. Encoded protein: CASSKGGPQPQHF.

This clonotype was counted between two and nine times. The chain is built from TRBV14 and TRBJ2-7, with D hard to call. V was trimmed by 2 bases and J by 3 bases, leaving 8 bases between them. Per the germline V gene, CDR1 is SGHDN and CDR2 is FVKESK. The CDR3 is made up of 13 amino acids. The CDR3 DNA reads TGTGCCAGCAGCCAATACCCTGGCTACGAGCAGTACGTC. It codes for CASSQYPGYEQYV.